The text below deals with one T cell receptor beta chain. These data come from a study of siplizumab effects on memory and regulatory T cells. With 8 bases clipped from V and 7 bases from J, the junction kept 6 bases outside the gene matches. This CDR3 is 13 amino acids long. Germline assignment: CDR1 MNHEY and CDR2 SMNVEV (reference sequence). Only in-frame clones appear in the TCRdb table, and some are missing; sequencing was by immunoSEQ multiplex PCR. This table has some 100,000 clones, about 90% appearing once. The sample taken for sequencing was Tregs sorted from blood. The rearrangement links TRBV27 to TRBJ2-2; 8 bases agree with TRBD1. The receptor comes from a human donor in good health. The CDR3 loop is CASSTGVIGELFF. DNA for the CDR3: TGTGCCAGCTCGACAGGGGTAATCGGGGAGCTGTTTTTT.